This T cell receptor beta chain emerged from a study of T cells in Graves' hyperthyroidism and ophthalmopathy. Whole-study findings and limits: Before onset, by a median of around 6.4 months, the model predicted ophthalmopathy.

What was amplified from RNA transcripts were TCR beta CDR3 regions. Primed by the HTBI set, a first-round RT-PCR was run on the TCR CDR3. A single record per CDR3 protein comes from TCRdb applying MiXCR to the multiplex PCR reads. The sample has 600,000 to 700,000 distinct CDR3 sequences, roughly 14% seen once. Ophthalmopathy patients had Clinical Activity Score at least 3, NOSPECS grade at least 4, duration under 3 months. CDR3 length: 15 amino acids. In germline, CDR1 is MNHEY, CDR2 SMNVEV (reference sequence). V was shortened by 4 bases and J by 1 base, with 11 bases between the two germline ends. This clonotype came up once. As yet, its antigen is unknown.

The sequenced sample consisted of blood. The source is a middle-aged woman with Graves' ophthalmopathy. This chain connects TRBV27 to TRBJ1-5; D is unclear. CDR3 DNA: TGTGCCAGCAGTTCGGCCTATCTAAGCAATCAGCCCCAGCATTTT. Translated: CASSSAYLSNQPQHF.